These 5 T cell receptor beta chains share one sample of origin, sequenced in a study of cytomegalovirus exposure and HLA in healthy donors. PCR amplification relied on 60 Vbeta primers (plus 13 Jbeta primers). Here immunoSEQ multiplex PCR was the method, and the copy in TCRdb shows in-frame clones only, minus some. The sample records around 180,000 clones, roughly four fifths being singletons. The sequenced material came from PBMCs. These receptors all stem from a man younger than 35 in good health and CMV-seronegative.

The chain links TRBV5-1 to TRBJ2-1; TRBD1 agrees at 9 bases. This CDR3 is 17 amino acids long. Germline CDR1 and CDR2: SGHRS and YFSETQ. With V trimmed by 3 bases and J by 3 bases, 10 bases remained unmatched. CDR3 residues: CASSSQTGGQFYNEQFF. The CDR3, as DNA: TGCGCCAGCAGCTCGCAAACAGGGGGCCAGTTCTACAATGAGCAGTTCTTC. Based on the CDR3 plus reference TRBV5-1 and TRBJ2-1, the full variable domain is KAGVTQTPRYLIKTRGQQVTLSCSPISGHRSVSWYQQTPGQGLQFLFEYFSETQRNKGNFPGRFSGRQFSNSRSEMNVSTLELGDSALYLCASSSQTGGQFYNEQFFGPGTRLTVL.

CDR3 amino acids: CASSYSSLNTEAFF. The CDR3 region has the DNA TGTGCCAGCAGTTACTCGAGTCTGAACACTGAAGCTTTCTTT. This sequence joins TRBV6-5 and TRBJ1-1; D not certain. CDR3 length: 14 amino acids. Germline CDR1 is MNHEY and CDR2 is SVGAGI. With 0 bases removed from V and 0 bases from J, the gap between germline ends came to 5 bases.

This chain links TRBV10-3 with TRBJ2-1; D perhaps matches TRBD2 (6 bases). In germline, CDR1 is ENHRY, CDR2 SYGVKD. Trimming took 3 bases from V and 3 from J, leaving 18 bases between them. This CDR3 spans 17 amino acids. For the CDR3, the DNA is TGTGCCATCAGTGACGCTGGGACTCTCGTTAACTACAATGAGCAGTTCTTC. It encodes CAISDAGTLVNYNEQFF.

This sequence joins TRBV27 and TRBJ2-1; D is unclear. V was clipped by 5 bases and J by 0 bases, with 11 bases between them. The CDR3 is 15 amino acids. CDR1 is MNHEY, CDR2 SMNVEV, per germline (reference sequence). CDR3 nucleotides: TGTGCCAGCAGTCCCATTTGGAGCTCCTACAATGAGCAGTTCTTC. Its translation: CASSPIWSSYNEQFF.

The DNA for the CDR3 is TGTGCCAGCAACTTTGCGGATCAGCCCCAGCATTTT. The encoded protein is CASNFADQPQHF. V and J are TRBV7-9 and TRBJ1-5; D is undetermined. The CDR3 is made up of 12 amino acids. With 7 bases removed from V and 5 bases from J, the gap between germline ends came to 9 bases. Germline V gives CDR1 SEHNR, CDR2 FQNEAQ (reference sequence).